These 7 T cell receptor beta chains were sequenced from one sample in a study of Ad26.COV2.S vaccination and SARS-CoV-2 variants. Only in-frame clones appear in the TCRdb table, and some are missing; sequencing was by immunoSEQ multiplex PCR. The table shows about 350,000 clones, with around 84% occurring only once. Specified treatment: roughly 18 received Ad26.COV2.S at low or high dose, single or two shots; 5 received placebo; per-sample allocation not given. Material that was analyzed had been drawn on day 63 after the first vaccine or placebo injection. This specimen was peripheral blood, taken in a trial of Ad26.COV2.S vaccine versus placebo. Receptors were obtained from a person aged 18-60 years who received the Ad26.COV2.S COVID-19 vaccine or a placebo.

CDR3 bases: TGTGCCAGTAGTTGGGACGGATACTATGGCTACACCTTC. Its translation: CASSWDGYYGYTF. The genes are TRBV19 and TRBJ1-2; weak D call: TRBD1 (5 bases). CDR3 length equals 13 residues. In germline, CDR1 is LNHDA, CDR2 SQIVND (reference sequence). Trimming pared 5 bases from V and 3 bases from J, leaving 10 bases between.

The gene calls are TRBV11-3 and TRBJ1-6; D not certain. The germline V and J ends were trimmed by 5 bases and 7 bases, with 12 bases remaining between them. CDR1 SGHNT and CDR2 YENEEA come from the germline V gene. CDR3 length equals 14 residues. The CDR3 DNA reads as TGTGCCAGCAGCCTCGGGCCGTACAATTCACCCCTCCACTTT. Amino acid sequence: CASSLGPYNSPLHF.

The chain couples TRBV30 to TRBJ2-3; 11 bases are a match to TRBD2. The CDR3 extends over 17 amino acids. V shed 2 bases, J shed 3 bases, and the junction held 10 bases outside the gene matches. Germline CDR1 reads GTSNPN; CDR2 reads SVGIG (reference sequence). The CDR3 nucleotides are TGTGCCTGGAGTCCCAGCCGGACTAGCGGGCGGACAGATACGCAGTATTTT. Protein: CAWSPSRTSGRTDTQYF.

This clone turned up a few times. This chain joins TRBV5-1 and TRBJ2-5; TRBD1 aligns across 7 bases. This CDR3 spans 15 amino acids. With 4 bases clipped from V and 1 base from J, the junction kept 7 bases outside the gene matches. CDR1 and CDR2 from the germline V gene are SGHRS and YFSETQ. The CDR3 loop is CASSPDRVGQETQYF. Here the CDR3 DNA reads TGCGCCAGCAGCCCAGACAGGGTAGGCCAAGAGACCCAGTACTTC.

CDR3 sequence (DNA): TGCGCCAGCAGCCAAGATAACTACTTCACAGATACGCAGTATTTT. Protein sequence: CASSQDNYFTDTQYF. The rearrangement uses TRBV4-3 and TRBJ2-3; the D is unclear. The CDR3 runs 15 residues. Germline V CDR1 and CDR2: LGHNA, YSLEER. The V and J ends lost 0 bases and 2 bases respectively, with 9 bases between them.

This chain links TRBV18 with TRBJ2-1, with a possible D match to TRBD2 (6 bases). CDR3 length equals 13 residues. Germline values: CDR1 KGHSH, CDR2 LQKENI. Trimming left V 5 bases short and J 5 bases short, with 10 bases between. The CDR3 bases are TGTGCCAGCTCATCGGGACTGGACAATGAGCAGTTCTTC. It encodes CASSSGLDNEQFF. Supplemented by reference TRBV18 and TRBJ2-1, the full variable domain reads NAGVMQNPRHLVRRRGQEARLRCSPMKGHSHVYWYRQLPEEGLKFMVYLQKENIIDESGMPKERFSAEFPKEGPSILRIQQVVRGDSAAYFCASSSGLDNEQFFGPGTRLTVL.

The chain uses TRBV12-3 or TRBV12-4 and TRBJ1-5, with TRBD1 as a possible D gene (6 bases). CDR3 length equals 12 residues. V lost 6 bases to trimming and J lost 6 bases, with 9 bases between them. CDR3 DNA: TGTGCCAGCAGGAAACAGGGTCAGCCCCAGCATTTT. Its translation: CASRKQGQPQHF.